The 3 T cell receptor beta chains in this list originate from one sample, sequenced in a study of radiation and T cells in renal cell carcinoma. The method was immunoSEQ multiplex PCR; TCRdb's version includes in-frame clones alone and lacks a portion of them. The sample carries tens of thousands of clones, around 49% recorded once. The treatment: 15 Gy SBRT to primary tumor, nephrectomy 4 weeks later. The specimen comprised tumor tissue, sampled from a patient whose treatment included radiotherapy and nephrectomy. These receptors came from a woman aged 50 to 60 with renal cell carcinoma.

This chain joins TRBV19 and TRBJ2-7; no definite D call. V was clipped by 5 bases and J by 2 bases, with 13 bases between them. Looked up from germline, CDR1 is LNHDA and CDR2 is SQIVND (reference sequence). There are 14 residues in the CDR3. This chain's CDR3 is CASSPPAPPYEQYF. CDR3 nucleotide sequence: TGTGCCAGTAGTCCTCCAGCTCCACCCTACGAGCAGTACTTC.

At least ten counts were recorded for this clone. This chain uses TRBV11-2 with TRBJ1-2; TRBD1 is a possible D gene (5 bases). Germline loops: CDR1 SGHAT, CDR2 FQNNGV. Trimming cost V 8 bases and J 2 bases, with 15 bases left between them. The CDR3 is made up of 14 amino acids. CDR3 DNA: TGTGCCAGCTTTGGGGTGGGGCGAAACTATGGCTACACCTTC. Its translation is CASFGVGRNYGYTF.

To note about this clone: It is unclear where the CDR3 begins or ends on the DNA, so no DNA is shown, and the CDR3 is as TCRdb lists it. The chain is built from TRBV6-4 and TRBJ2-1. The CDR3 sequence runs 18 residues, both termini included. The V gene's germline CDR1 is MRHNA and CDR2 SNTAGT. This chain's CDR3 is CASSLGGTDFRAMRKQFF.